The source of this TCR beta chain is a study of cytomegalovirus exposure and HLA in healthy donors. This PCR relied on a set of 60 Vbeta primers and 13 Jbeta primers. The assay was immunoSEQ multiplex PCR, and TCRdb's table has in-frame clones only and misses some. The sample yields fewer than 200,000 clones, approximately 77% seen once. Material for sequencing was PBMCs. This receptor was obtained from a man aged 18 to 30 in good health and CMV-seronegative.

CDR3 in amino acids: CATHKAASGYTF. CDR3 nucleotides: TGTGCCACCCATAAGGCGGCCTCTGGCTACACCTTC. This chain uses TRBV6-5 with TRBJ1-2; D unclear. Trimming took 10 bases from V and 7 from J, leaving 16 bases between them. The CDR3 sequence is 12 residues long. CDR1 MNHEY and CDR2 SVGAGI come from the germline V gene.